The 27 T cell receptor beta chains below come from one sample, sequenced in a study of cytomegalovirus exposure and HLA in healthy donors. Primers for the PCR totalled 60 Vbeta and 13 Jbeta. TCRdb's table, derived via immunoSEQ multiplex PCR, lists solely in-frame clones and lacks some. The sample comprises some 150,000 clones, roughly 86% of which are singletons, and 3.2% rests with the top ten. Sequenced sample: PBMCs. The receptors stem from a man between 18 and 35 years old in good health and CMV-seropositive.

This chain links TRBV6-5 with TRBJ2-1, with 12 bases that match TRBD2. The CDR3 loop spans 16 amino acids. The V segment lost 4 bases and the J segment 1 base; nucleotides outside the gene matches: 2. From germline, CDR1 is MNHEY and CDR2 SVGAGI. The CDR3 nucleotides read TGTGCCAGCAGTTCGACTAGCGGGAGTTCCTACAATGAGCAGTTCTTC. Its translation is CASSSTSGSSYNEQFF.

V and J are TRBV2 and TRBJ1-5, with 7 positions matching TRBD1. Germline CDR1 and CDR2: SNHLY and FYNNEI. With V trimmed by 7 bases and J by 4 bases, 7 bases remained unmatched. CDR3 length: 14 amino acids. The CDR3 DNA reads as TGTGCCAGCACCGGACAGGCAGAGAATCAGCCCCAGCATTTT. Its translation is CASTGQAENQPQHF.

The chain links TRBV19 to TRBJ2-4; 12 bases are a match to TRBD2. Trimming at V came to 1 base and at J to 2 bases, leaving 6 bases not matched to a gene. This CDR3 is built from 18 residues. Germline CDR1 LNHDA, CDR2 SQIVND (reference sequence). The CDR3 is CASSIAFLAGGTKNIQYF. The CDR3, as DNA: TGTGCCAGTAGTATAGCCTTCCTAGCGGGAGGGACCAAAAACATTCAGTACTTC.

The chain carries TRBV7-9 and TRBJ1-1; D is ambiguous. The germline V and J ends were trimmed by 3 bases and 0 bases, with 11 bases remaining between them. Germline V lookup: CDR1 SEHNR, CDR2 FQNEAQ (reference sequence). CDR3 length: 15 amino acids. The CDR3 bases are TGTGCCAGCAGCTTCCGGGTAGCATTGAACACTGAAGCTTTCTTT. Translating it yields CASSFRVALNTEAFF.

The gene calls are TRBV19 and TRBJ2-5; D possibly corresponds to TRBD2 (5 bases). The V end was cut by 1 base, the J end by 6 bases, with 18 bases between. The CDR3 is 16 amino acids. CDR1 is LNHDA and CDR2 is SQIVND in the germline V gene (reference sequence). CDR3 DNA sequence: TGTGCCAGTAGTATAGCGGCGGGTCCCTCGAGTCAGACCCAGTACTTC. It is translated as CASSIAAGPSSQTQYF.

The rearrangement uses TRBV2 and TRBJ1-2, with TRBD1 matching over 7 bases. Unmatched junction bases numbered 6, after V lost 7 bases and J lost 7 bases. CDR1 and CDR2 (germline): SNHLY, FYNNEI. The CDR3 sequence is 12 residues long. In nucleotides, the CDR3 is TGTGCCAGCAACGGCAGGGACAGTGGCTACACCTTC. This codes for CASNGRDSGYTF.

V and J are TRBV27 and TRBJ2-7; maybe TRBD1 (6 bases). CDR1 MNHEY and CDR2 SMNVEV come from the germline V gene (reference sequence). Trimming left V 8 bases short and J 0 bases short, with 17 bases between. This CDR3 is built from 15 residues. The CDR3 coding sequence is TGTGCCAGCCGAGAGGGACAACTTCGCTCCTACGAGCAGTACTTC. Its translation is CASREGQLRSYEQYF.

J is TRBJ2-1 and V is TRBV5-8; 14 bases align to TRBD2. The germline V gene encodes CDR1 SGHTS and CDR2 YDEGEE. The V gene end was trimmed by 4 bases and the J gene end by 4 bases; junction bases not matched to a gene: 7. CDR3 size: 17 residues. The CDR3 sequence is CASSPMGLAGAYNEQFF. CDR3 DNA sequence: TGTGCCAGCAGCCCGATGGGACTAGCGGGAGCATACAATGAGCAGTTCTTC.

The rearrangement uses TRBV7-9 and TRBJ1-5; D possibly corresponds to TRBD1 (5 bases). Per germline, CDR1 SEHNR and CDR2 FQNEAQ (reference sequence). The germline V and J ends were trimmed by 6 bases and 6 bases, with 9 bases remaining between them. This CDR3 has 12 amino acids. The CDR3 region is CASSQGGQPQHF. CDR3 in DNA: TGTGCCAGCAGTCAGGGTGGTCAGCCCCAGCATTTT.

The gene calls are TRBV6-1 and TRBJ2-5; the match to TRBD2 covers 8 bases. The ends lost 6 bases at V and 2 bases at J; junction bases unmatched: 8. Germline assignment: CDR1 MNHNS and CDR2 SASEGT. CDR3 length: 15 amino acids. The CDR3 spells CASSERAGGQETQYF. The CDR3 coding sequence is TGTGCCAGCAGCGAAAGGGCGGGAGGTCAAGAGACCCAGTACTTC.

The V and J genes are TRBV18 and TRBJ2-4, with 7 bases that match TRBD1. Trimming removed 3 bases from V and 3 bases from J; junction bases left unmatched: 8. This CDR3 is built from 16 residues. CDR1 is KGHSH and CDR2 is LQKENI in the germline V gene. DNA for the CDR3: TGTGCCAGCTCACCTTATACGGACAGGAGCAAAAACATTCAGTACTTC. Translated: CASSPYTDRSKNIQYF. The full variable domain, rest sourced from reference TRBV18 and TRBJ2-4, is NAGVMQNPRHLVRRRGQEARLRCSPMKGHSHVYWYRQLPEEGLKFMVYLQKENIIDESGMPKERFSAEFPKEGPSILRIQQVVRGDSAAYFCASSPYTDRSKNIQYFGAGTRLSVL.

CDR3 protein: CASSPRTEWGEQFF. As DNA, the CDR3 is TGCGCCAGCAGCCCCCGGACAGAATGGGGTGAGCAGTTCTTC. V usage is TRBV5-1 and J usage is TRBJ2-1; maybe TRBD1 (6 bases). Germline V CDR1 and CDR2: SGHRS, YFSETQ. The V gene lost 4 bases and the J gene lost 9 bases, with 17 bases spanning the gap. The CDR3 loop spans 14 amino acids.

The CDR3 protein is CASSQVSGFSYEQYF. As DNA, the CDR3 is TGTGCCAGCAGCCAAGTGAGCGGGTTCTCCTACGAGCAGTACTTC. V gene TRBV14 combines with J gene TRBJ2-7, with TRBD2 as a possible D gene (6 bases). Germline values: CDR1 SGHDN, CDR2 FVKESK. V gave up 1 base and J gave up 0 bases, with 10 bases separating them. There are 15 residues in the CDR3.

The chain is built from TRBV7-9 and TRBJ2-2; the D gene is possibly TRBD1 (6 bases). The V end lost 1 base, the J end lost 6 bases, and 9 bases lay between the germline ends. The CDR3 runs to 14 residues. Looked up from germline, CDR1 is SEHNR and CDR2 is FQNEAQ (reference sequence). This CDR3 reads CASSLDRVSGELFF. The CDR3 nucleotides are TGTGCCAGCAGCTTAGACAGGGTTTCCGGGGAGCTGTTTTTT.

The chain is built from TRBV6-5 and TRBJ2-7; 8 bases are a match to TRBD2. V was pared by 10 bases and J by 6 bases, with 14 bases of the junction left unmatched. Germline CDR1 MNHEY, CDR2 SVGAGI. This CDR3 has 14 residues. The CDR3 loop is CATRVTGGPGEQYF. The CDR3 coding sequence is TGTGCCACGCGGGTAACGGGAGGGCCGGGCGAGCAGTACTTC.

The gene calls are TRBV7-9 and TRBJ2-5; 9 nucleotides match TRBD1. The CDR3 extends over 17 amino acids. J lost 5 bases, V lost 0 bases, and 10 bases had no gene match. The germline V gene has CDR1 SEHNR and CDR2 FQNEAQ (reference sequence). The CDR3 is CASSLASIRDRVETQYF. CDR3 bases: TGTGCCAGCAGCTTAGCTTCGATCCGGGACAGGGTTGAGACCCAGTACTTC. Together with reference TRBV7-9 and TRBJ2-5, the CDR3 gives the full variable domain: DTGVSQNPRHKITKRGQNVTFRCDPISEHNRLYWYRQTLGQGPEFLTYFQNEAQLEKSRLLSDRFSAERPKGSFSTLEIQRTEQGDSAMYLCASSLASIRDRVETQYFGPGTRLLVL.

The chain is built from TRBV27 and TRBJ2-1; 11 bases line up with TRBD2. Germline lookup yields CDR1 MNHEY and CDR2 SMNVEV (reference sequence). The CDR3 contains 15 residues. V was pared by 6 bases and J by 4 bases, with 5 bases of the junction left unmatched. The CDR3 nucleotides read TGTGCCAGCAGCCCGGGACTAGCGGATTACAATGAGCAGTTCTTC. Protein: CASSPGLADYNEQFF.

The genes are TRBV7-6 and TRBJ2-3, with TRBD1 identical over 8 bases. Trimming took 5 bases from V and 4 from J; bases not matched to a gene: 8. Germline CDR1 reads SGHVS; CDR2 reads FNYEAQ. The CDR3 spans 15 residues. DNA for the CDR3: TGTGCCAGCAGCCGGTCAGGGGGCGCAGCAGATACGCAGTATTTT. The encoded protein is CASSRSGGAADTQYF.

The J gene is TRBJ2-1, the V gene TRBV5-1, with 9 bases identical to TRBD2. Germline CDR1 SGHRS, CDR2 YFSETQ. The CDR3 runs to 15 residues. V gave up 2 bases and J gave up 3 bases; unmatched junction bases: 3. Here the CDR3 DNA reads TGCGCCAGCAGCTTCGAGACTAGCGGCTACAATGAGCAGTTCTTC. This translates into CASSFETSGYNEQFF.

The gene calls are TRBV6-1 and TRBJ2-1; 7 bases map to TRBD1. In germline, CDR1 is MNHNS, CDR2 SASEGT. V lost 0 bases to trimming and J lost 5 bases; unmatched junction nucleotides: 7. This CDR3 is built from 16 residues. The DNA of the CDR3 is TGTGCCAGCAGTGAAGCGTGGGACAGATTGAACAATGAGCAGTTCTTC. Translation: CASSEAWDRLNNEQFF.

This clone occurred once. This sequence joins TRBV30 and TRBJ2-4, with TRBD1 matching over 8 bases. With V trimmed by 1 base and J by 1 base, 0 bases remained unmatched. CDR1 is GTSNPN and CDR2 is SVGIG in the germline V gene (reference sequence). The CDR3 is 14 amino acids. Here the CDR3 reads CAWSGTGAKNIQYF. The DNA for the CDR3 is TGTGCCTGGAGTGGGACAGGGGCCAAAAACATTCAGTACTTC.

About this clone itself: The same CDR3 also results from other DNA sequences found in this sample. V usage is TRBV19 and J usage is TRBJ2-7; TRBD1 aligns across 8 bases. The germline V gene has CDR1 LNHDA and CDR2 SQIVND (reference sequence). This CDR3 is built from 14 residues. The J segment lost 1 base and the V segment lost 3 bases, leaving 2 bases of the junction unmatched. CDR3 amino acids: CASSIGQGSYEQYF. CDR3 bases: TGTGCCAGTAGTATTGGACAGGGTTCCTACGAGCAGTACTTC.

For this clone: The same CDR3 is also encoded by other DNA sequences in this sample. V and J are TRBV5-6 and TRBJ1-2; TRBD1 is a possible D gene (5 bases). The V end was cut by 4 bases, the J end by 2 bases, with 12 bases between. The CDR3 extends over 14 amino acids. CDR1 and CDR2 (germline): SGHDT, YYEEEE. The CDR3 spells CASSPLTENYGYTF. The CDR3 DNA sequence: TGTGCCAGCAGCCCGCTGACAGAAAACTATGGCTACACCTTC.

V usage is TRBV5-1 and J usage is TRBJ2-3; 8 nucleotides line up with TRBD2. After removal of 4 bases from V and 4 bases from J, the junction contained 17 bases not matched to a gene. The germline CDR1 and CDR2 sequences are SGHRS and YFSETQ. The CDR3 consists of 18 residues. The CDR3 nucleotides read TGCGCCAGCAGCCTCCAGAGGCGGGAGGACAACCCCCCAGATACGCAGTATTTT. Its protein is CASSLQRREDNPPDTQYF. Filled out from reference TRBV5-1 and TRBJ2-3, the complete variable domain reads KAGVTQTPRYLIKTRGQQVTLSCSPISGHRSVSWYQQTPGQGLQFLFEYFSETQRNKGNFPGRFSGRQFSNSRSEMNVSTLELGDSALYLCASSLQRREDNPPDTQYFGPGTRLTVL.

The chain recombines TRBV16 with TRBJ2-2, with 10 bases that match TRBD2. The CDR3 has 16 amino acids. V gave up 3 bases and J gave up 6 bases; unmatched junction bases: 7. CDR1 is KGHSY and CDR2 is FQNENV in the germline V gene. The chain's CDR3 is CASSQQSGRGSGELFF. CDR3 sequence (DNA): TGTGCCAGCAGCCAGCAGAGCGGGAGGGGATCCGGGGAGCTGTTTTTT.

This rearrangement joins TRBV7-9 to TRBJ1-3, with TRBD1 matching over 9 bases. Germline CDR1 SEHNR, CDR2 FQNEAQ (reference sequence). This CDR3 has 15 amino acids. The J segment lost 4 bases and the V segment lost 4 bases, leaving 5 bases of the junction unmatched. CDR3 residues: CASSYEGQGGNTIYF. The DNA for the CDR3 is TGTGCCAGCAGCTACGAGGGACAGGGAGGAAACACCATATATTTT.

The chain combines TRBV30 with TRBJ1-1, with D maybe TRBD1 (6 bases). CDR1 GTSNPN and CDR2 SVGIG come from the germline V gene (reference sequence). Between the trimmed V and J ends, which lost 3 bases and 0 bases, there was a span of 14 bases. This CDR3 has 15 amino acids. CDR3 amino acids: CAWRLRGAMNTEAFF. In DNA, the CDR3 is TGTGCCTGGAGATTACGGGGGGCCATGAACACTGAAGCTTTCTTT.